This T cell receptor beta chain stems from a study of memory CD4+ T cells and cytomegalovirus serostatus. The V and J ends lost 4 bases and 8 bases, in that order; junction bases with no gene match: 4. Germline assignment: CDR1 MNHEY and CDR2 SVGAGI. The CDR3 runs to 14 residues. Notes on this clone: The antigen is not known.

Measured with immunoSEQ multiplex PCR; TCRdb has only the in-frame clones, and not every one. Seen here are under 75,000 clones, less than 85% observed once, and the top ten hold 0.5% to 0.6%. The sort gate was single viable CD3+CD4+CD8-CD45RO+ cells for memory CD4+ T cells. Serostatus was set by detecting CMV pp150, pp28, p38, p52 IgG. The study, taken as a whole, reports: CD4+ memory repertoires contained about two fifths of the roughly 160 reported CMV TCRbeta sequences.

Sequenced input: memory CD4+ T cells from blood. The receptor's source is an adult in good health and CMV-seronegative. Some clones in this sample may be carry-over from other donors' samples. The chain couples TRBV6-5 to TRBJ1-6; 8 nucleotides line up with TRBD1. The CDR3, as DNA: TGTGCCAGCAGTTGGACAGGGACGGATTCACCCCTCCACTTT. This translates into CASSWTGTDSPLHF.